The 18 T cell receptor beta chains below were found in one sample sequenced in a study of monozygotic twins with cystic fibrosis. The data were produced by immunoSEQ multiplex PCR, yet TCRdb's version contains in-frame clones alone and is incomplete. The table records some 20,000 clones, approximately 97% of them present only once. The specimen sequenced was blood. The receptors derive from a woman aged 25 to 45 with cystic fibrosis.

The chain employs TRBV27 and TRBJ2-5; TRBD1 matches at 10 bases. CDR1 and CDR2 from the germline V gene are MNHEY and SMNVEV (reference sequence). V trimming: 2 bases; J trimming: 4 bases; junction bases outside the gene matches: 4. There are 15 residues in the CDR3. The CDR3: CASSLGTGVSETQYF. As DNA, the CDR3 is TGTGCCAGCAGTTTAGGGACAGGGGTTTCAGAGACCCAGTACTTC.

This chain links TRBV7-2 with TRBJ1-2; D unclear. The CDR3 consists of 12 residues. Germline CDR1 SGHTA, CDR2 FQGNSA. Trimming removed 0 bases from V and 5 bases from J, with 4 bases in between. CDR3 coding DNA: TGTGCCAGCAGCTTAGCCCGGTATGGCTACACCTTC. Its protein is CASSLARYGYTF.

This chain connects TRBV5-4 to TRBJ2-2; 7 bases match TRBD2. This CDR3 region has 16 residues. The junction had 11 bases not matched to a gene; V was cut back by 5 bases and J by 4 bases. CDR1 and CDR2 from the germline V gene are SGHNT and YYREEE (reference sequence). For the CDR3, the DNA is TGTGCCAGCAGACCTGAGCTGCGGGGGAGCACCGGGGAGCTGTTTTTT. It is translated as CASRPELRGSTGELFF.

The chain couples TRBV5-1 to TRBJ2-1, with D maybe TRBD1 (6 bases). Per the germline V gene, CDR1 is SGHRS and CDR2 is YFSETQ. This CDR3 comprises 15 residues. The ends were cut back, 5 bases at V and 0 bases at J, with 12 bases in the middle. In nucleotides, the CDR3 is TGCGCCAGCAGAAAACAGGGTACCTCCTACAATGAGCAGTTCTTC. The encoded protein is CASRKQGTSYNEQFF.

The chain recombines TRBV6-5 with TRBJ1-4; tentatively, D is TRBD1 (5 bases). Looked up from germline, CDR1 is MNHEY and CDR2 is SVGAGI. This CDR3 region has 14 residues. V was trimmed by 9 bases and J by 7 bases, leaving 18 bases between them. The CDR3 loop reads CASTDGGRSEKLFF. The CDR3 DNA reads TGTGCCAGTACTGACGGGGGGAGGTCTGAAAAACTGTTTTTT.

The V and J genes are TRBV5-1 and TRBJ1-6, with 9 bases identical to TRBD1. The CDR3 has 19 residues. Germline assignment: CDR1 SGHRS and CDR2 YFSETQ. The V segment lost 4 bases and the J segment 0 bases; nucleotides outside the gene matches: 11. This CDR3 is CASSGIQGAGSSYNSPLHF. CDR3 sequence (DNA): TGCGCCAGCAGCGGCATACAGGGGGCTGGGAGCTCCTATAATTCACCCCTCCACTTT.

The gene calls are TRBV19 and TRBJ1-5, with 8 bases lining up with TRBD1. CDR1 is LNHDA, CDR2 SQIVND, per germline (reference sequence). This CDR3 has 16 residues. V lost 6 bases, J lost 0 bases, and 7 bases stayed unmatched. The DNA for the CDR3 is TGTGCCAGTAGGCGGGACAGGACTTATAGCAATCAGCCCCAGCATTTT. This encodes CASRRDRTYSNQPQHF.

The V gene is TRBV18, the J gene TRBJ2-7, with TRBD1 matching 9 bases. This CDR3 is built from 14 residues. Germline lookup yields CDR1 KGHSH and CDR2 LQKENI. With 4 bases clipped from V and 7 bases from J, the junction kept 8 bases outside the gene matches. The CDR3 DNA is TGTGCCAGCTCACTCGGGACAGGGTTTCGGGAGCAGTACTTC. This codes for CASSLGTGFREQYF. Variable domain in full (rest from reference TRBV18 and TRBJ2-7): NAGVMQNPRHLVRRRGQEARLRCSPMKGHSHVYWYRQLPEEGLKFMVYLQKENIIDESGMPKERFSAEFPKEGPSILRIQQVVRGDSAAYFCASSLGTGFREQYFGPGTRLTVT.

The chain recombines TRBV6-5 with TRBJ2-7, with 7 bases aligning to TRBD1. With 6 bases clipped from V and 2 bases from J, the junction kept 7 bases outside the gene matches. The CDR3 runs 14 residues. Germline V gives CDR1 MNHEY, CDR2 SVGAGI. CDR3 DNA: TGTGCCAGCAGCCGTACAGGGGCCCCCTACGAGCAGTACTTC. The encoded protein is CASSRTGAPYEQYF.

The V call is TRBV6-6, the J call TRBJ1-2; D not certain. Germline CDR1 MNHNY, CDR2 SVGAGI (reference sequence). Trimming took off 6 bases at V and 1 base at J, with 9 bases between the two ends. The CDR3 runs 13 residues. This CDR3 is CASRTDGNYGYTF. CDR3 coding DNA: TGTGCCAGCAGAACCGACGGTAACTATGGCTACACCTTC.

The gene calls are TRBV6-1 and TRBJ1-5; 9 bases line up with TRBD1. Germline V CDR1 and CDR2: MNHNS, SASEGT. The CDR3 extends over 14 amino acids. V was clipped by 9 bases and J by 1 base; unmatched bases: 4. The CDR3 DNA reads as TGTGCCAGTGGGGACAGGGCAAGCAATCAGCCCCAGCATTTT. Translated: CASGDRASNQPQHF.

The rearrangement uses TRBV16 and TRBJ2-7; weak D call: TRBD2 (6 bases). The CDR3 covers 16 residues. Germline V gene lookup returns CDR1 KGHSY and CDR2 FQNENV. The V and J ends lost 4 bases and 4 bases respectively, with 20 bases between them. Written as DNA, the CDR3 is TGTGCCAGCAGCCCCCTAGTTGGGACTGAAAGATACGAGCAGTACTTC. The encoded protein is CASSPLVGTERYEQYF.

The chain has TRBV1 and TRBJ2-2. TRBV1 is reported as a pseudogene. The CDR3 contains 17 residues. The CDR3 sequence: CTSSQDPGPPGTGELFF. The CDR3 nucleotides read TGCACCAGCAGCCAGGACCCCGGGCCCCCGGGCACCGGGGAGCTGTTTTTT.

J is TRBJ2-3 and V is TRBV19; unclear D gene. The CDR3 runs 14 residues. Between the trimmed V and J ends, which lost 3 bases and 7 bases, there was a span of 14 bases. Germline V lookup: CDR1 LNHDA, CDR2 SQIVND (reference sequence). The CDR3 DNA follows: TGTGCCAGTAGTATTCTGGGCCGGCTGAATACGCAGTATTTT. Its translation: CASSILGRLNTQYF.

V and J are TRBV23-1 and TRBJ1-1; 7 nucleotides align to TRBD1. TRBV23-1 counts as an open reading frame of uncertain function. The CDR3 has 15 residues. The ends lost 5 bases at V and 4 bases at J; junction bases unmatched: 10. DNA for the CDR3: TGCGCCAGCAGTGCGCTCGGGACAGTTGGCACTGAAGCTTTCTTT. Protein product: CASSALGTVGTEAFF.

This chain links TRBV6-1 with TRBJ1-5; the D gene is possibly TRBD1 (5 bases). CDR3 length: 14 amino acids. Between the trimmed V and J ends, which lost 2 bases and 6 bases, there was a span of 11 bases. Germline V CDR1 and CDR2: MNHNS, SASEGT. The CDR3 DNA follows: TGTGCCAGCAGTGAAAAAGGGGAGGCTCAGCCCCAGCATTTT. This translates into CASSEKGEAQPQHF.

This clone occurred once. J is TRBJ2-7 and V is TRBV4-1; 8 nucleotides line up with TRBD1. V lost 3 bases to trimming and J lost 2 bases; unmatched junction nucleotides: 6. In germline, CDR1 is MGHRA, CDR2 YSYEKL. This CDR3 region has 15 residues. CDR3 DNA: TGCGCCAGCAGCCACGGACAGGGCATTACCTACGAGCAGTACTTC. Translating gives CASSHGQGITYEQYF.

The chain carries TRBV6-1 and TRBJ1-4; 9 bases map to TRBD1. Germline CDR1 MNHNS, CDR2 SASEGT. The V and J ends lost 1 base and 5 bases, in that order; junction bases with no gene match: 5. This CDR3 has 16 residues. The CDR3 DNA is TGTGCCAGCAGTGAAGAGTCGGGACAGGGCAATGAAAAACTGTTTTTT. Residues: CASSEESGQGNEKLFF.